This T cell receptor (beta chain) was documented in a study of blood T cell repertoires in COVID-19. Looking at the study overall: Sites in the United States, Italy and Spain provided acute and convalescent COVID-19 samples. From T cells, B-cell-depleted T cells, or PBMCs came the material, which was cDNA or gDNA.

The CDR3 is 16 residues long. CDR1 is LNHDA and CDR2 is SQIVND in the germline V gene (reference sequence). The germline V and J ends were trimmed by 1 base and 0 bases, with 10 bases remaining between them. How the authors handled the data: Estimates of nucleated cell counts were drawn from the amplification of reference gene primers. The protocol was immunoSEQ multiplex PCR, while the TCRdb copy is restricted to in-frame clones and leaves out a portion. The DNA gave D and trimming, while V, J and clone size come from that table. The sample carries 60,000 to 85,000 clones, about 88% recorded once. The TCR was taken from a man aged 45-65 years with acute or convalescent COVID-19. Sequences were obtained from peripheral blood. This rearrangement joins TRBV19 to TRBJ1-5; D is undetermined. CDR3 nucleotides: TGTGCCAGTAGTATAGTTACCGGTTATAGCAATCAGCCCCAGCATTTT. Protein product: CASSIVTGYSNQPQHF.